A single sample is the source of the 17 T cell receptor beta chains below, sequenced in a study of blood T cell repertoires in COVID-19. Sequencing was performed with immunoSEQ multiplex PCR; in TCRdb, only in-frame clones are kept and a portion is missing. The sample includes about 92,000 clones, 72% of them seen just once. Material for sequencing was peripheral blood. Receptors were obtained from a woman aged 60-70 years in a cohort sampled during active or convalescent COVID-19.

The rearrangement links TRBV18 to TRBJ1-3; 8 bases line up with TRBD1. This CDR3 region has 18 residues. With V trimmed by 4 bases and J by 0 bases, 11 bases remained unmatched. Germline V gene lookup returns CDR1 KGHSH and CDR2 LQKENI. In DNA, the CDR3 is TGTGCCAGCTCACGGGACAGGATTTTACTAGTCTCTGGAAACACCATATATTTT. This sequence encodes CASSRDRILLVSGNTIYF.

This chain uses TRBV5-6 with TRBJ2-3, with 12 bases matching TRBD1. V trimming: 0 bases; J trimming: 5 bases; junction bases outside the gene matches: 13. The germline gives CDR1 SGHDT, CDR2 YYEEEE. This CDR3 is 19 amino acids long. The CDR3, as DNA: TGTGCCAGCAGCTTGGTTGGGACAGGGGGCGGCGGAACAGGAGATACGCAGTATTTT. Amino acid sequence: CASSLVGTGGGGTGDTQYF. Variable domain in full (rest from reference TRBV5-6 and TRBJ2-3): DAGVTQSPTHLIKTRGQQVTLRCSPKSGHDTVSWYQQALGQGPQFIFQYYEEEERQRGNFPDRFSGHQFPNYSSELNVNALLLGDSALYLCASSLVGTGGGGTGDTQYFGPGTRLTVL.

This clone occurred a few times. The rearrangement uses TRBV7-9 and TRBJ2-2; 8 bases map to TRBD1. Trimming at V came to 5 bases and at J to 7 bases, leaving 6 bases not matched to a gene. The germline V gene encodes CDR1 SEHNR and CDR2 FQNEAQ (reference sequence). This CDR3 region has 14 residues. For the CDR3, the DNA is TGTGCCAGCAGCGTAGGACAGGGCTACGGGGAGCTGTTTTTT. Its translation is CASSVGQGYGELFF.

The chain links TRBV3-1 (or the pseudogene TRBV3-2) to TRBJ2-7; 11 bases are shared with TRBD2. The germline V gene has CDR1 LGHDT and CDR2 YNNKEL (reference sequence). Unmatched junction bases numbered 7, after V lost 1 base and J lost 5 bases. This CDR3 has 16 residues. The CDR3 loop reads CASSQGASGGRNEQYF. The CDR3 DNA reads as TGTGCCAGCAGCCAAGGTGCTAGCGGGGGGAGGAACGAGCAGTACTTC.

On this clone: One end of the junction is discordant with germline, which a read error may explain. This chain connects TRBV6-5 to TRBJ2-7; 13 positions agree with TRBD2. From germline, CDR1 is MNHEY and CDR2 SVGAGI. This CDR3 is 16 amino acids long. CDR3 loop: CASSHSGLAGVYEQYF. The CDR3 DNA follows: TGTGCCAGCAGTCACTCCGGACTAGCGGGGGTCTACGAGCAGTACTTC.

The V gene is TRBV19, the J gene TRBJ2-6, with 8 bases matching TRBD1. Losses at the gene ends were 1 base for V and 0 bases for J; bases not matched to a gene: 2. Looked up from germline, CDR1 is LNHDA and CDR2 is SQIVND (reference sequence). This CDR3 spans 17 amino acids. The CDR3 protein is CASSIAGQVSGANVLTF. The CDR3 DNA is TGTGCCAGTAGTATAGCGGGACAGGTCTCTGGGGCCAACGTCCTGACTTTC. Variable domain in full (rest from reference TRBV19 and TRBJ2-6): DGGITQSPKYLFRKEGQNVTLSCEQNLNHDAMYWYRQDPGQGLRLIYYSQIVNDFQKGDIAEGYSVSREKKESFPLTVTSAQKNPTAFYLCASSIAGQVSGANVLTFGAGSRLTVL.

This clone was seen a few times. The gene calls are TRBV4-1 and TRBJ1-5; 7 bases line up with TRBD1. This CDR3 is 15 amino acids long. Germline CDR1 and CDR2: MGHRA and YSYEKL. The V segment lost 5 bases and the J segment 3 bases; nucleotides outside the gene matches: 7. CDR3 protein: CASSDRDRHNQPQHF. CDR3 DNA: TGCGCCAGCAGCGACCGGGACAGACACAATCAGCCCCAGCATTTT.

The chain combines TRBV7-6 with TRBJ2-1, with TRBD2 matching over 7 bases. V gave up 3 bases and J gave up 9 bases; unmatched junction bases: 11. Germline values: CDR1 SGHVS, CDR2 FNYEAQ. This CDR3 has 15 amino acids. The CDR3 DNA reads as TGTGCCAGCAGCTTTCAGGGAGGGTTAGGCGGTGAGCAGTTCTTC. It yields the protein CASSFQGGLGGEQFF.

The V gene is TRBV7-3, the J gene TRBJ2-3, with D perhaps matching TRBD2 (6 bases). CDR3 size: 14 residues. Germline V gives CDR1 SGHTA, CDR2 FQGTGA. The V end lost 7 bases, the J end lost 2 bases, and 13 bases lay between the germline ends. The chain's CDR3 is CASTHGLLTDTQYF. The CDR3 coding sequence is TGTGCCAGCACCCATGGACTACTCACAGATACGCAGTATTTT.

This clone was found a few times. The chain recombines TRBV9 with TRBJ1-6, with TRBD1 identical over 8 bases. CDR1 is SGDLS and CDR2 is YYNGEE in the germline V gene. Trimming cost V 4 bases and J 6 bases; bases outside gene matches: 9. The CDR3 sequence is 16 residues long. The CDR3 DNA reads TGTGCCAGCAGCCCTCCCGGGACAGGTAGTAATTCACCCCTCCACTTT. It encodes CASSPPGTGSNSPLHF.

V is TRBV5-4 and J is TRBJ2-5; 8 nucleotides align to TRBD1. This CDR3 has 13 amino acids. Germline values: CDR1 SGHNT, CDR2 YYREEE (reference sequence). Losses at the gene ends were 0 bases for V and 6 bases for J; bases not matched to a gene: 1. The CDR3 coding sequence is TGTGCCAGCAGCTTGGGACAGGGGAAGACCCAGTACTTC. The encoded protein is CASSLGQGKTQYF.

The chain recombines TRBV7-2 with TRBJ2-1, with D uncertain. Germline V CDR1 and CDR2: SGHTA, FQGNSA. The CDR3 runs 16 residues. Trimming left V 1 base short and J 7 bases short, with 17 bases between. The CDR3 nucleotides read TGTGCCAGCAGCTTAGTGGCAGGAATGCGTGCGAATGAGCAGTTCTTC. Translated: CASSLVAGMRANEQFF.

This clone was observed a single time. V usage is TRBV2 and J usage is TRBJ2-1; D perhaps matches TRBD2 (6 bases). This CDR3 spans 13 amino acids. V was cut by 8 bases and J by 9 bases, with 17 bases left in between. Germline CDR1 and CDR2: SNHLY and FYNNEI. As DNA, the CDR3 is TGTGCCAGCGGAAACTCCGGGACTTTTGAGCAGTTCTTC. This codes for CASGNSGTFEQFF.

The chain uses TRBV13 and TRBJ1-4, with TRBD1 identical over 9 bases. The CDR3 runs 18 residues. Germline CDR1 PRHDT, CDR2 FYEKMQ (reference sequence). The V segment lost 10 bases and the J segment 6 bases; nucleotides outside the gene matches: 21. CDR3 region: CAIITKGTGHDRDEKLFF. The CDR3 region has the DNA TGTGCCATCATCACCAAAGGGACAGGGCACGACCGGGATGAAAAACTGTTTTTT.

The sample holds a few counts of this clone. The CDR3 region is CASRERQGTYNSPLHF. The DNA for the CDR3 is TGTGCCAGCAGGGAAAGACAGGGCACCTATAATTCACCCCTCCACTTT. The chain carries TRBV2 and TRBJ1-6; TRBD1 aligns across 7 bases. The CDR3 covers 16 residues. The germline V gene has CDR1 SNHLY and CDR2 FYNNEI. The V segment lost 6 bases and the J segment 2 bases; nucleotides outside the gene matches: 7.

This clone was observed at least ten times. The chain recombines TRBV4-1 with TRBJ2-7; D perhaps matches TRBD1 (6 bases). This CDR3 region has 15 residues. Trimming took 1 base from V and 0 from J, leaving 10 bases between them. The germline gives CDR1 MGHRA, CDR2 YSYEKL. The CDR3: CASSQGTETSYEQYF. The CDR3, as DNA: TGCGCCAGCAGCCAAGGGACAGAGACCTCCTACGAGCAGTACTTC.

V and J are TRBV28 and TRBJ2-1; the D gene is possibly TRBD2 (6 bases). V lost 2 bases, J lost 0 bases, and 11 bases lay in between. Germline V gene sequence: CDR1 MDHEN, CDR2 SYDVKM. The CDR3 totals 16 residues. CDR3 region: CASSLGGMNSYNEQFF. In DNA form, the CDR3 reads TGTGCCAGCAGTTTAGGAGGGATGAACTCCTACAATGAGCAGTTCTTC.